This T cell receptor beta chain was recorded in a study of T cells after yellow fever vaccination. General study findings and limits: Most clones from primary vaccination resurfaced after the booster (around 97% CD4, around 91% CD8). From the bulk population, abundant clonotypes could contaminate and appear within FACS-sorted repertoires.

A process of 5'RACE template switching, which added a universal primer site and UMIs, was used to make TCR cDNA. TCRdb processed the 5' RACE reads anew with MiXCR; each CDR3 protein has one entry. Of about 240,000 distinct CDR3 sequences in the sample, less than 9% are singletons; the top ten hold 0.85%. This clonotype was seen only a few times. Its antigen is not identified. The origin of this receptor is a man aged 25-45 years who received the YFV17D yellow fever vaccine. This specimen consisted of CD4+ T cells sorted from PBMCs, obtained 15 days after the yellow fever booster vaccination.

The CDR3 region is CASSPQGGLLVNEQFF. DNA of the CDR3: TGTGCCAGCAGCCCCCAGGGAGGGTTGTTAGTGAATGAGCAGTTCTTC. The V gene is TRBV11-3, the J gene TRBJ2-1, with TRBD2 matching over 7 bases. The J segment lost 7 bases and the V segment lost 5 bases, leaving 14 bases of the junction unmatched. The CDR3 covers 16 residues. From germline, CDR1 is SGHNT and CDR2 YENEEA.